The 28 T cell receptor beta chains listed next were all sequenced from one sample in a study of cytomegalovirus exposure and HLA in healthy donors (dated by TCRdb to between 2016 and 2019). The method behind the library was the immunoSEQ multiplex PCR assay. For the multiplex PCR, a mixture combining 60 forward primers for TCR Vbeta segments and 13 reverse primers for TCR Jbeta segments was used. TCRdb took over this immuneACCESS table, retaining in-frame rearrangements with V and J assigned. Such tables are incomplete; in checked studies, under half of the missing clones stem from an unresolved V gene, and the remainder is unexplained. For this sample the table gives 110,000 to 150,000 clones, of which roughly three quarters were detected only once. The ten biggest clones cover around 1.6% of the sample. The sample comprised PBMCs. Receptor source: a woman in her twenties or thirties in good health and CMV-seronegative.

The rearrangement joins TRBV6-5 to TRBJ1-2; tentatively, D is TRBD1 (6 bases). CDR1 is MNHEY, CDR2 SVGAGI, per germline. This CDR3 spans 13 amino acids. V was clipped by 6 bases and J by 2 bases, with 10 bases between them. The CDR3 DNA reads TGTGCCAGCAGATACGGGACAAACTATGGCTACACCTTC. Translation gives CASRYGTNYGYTF.

The gene calls are TRBV28 and TRBJ2-2, with 11 bases identical to TRBD2. CDR1 is MDHEN, CDR2 SYDVKM, per germline. Losses at the gene ends were 6 bases for V and 4 bases for J; bases not matched to a gene: 10. The CDR3 runs 17 residues. The CDR3 nucleotides are TGTGCCAGCAGAGGGAAGGGACTAGCGGTTTTCACCGGGGAGCTGTTTTTT. Translated, it gives CASRGKGLAVFTGELFF.

The chain has TRBV28 and TRBJ2-7, with 10 bases that match TRBD2. The CDR3 sequence is 16 residues long. Germline CDR1 is MDHEN and CDR2 is SYDVKM. V gave up 5 bases and J gave up 2 bases; unmatched junction bases: 9. The CDR3 loop reads CASSPLGLAGAYEQYV. DNA for the CDR3: TGTGCCAGCAGTCCTCTAGGGCTAGCGGGGGCCTACGAGCAGTACGTC.

This clone was found a few times. This chain links TRBV9 with TRBJ2-1; D remains ambiguous. The CDR3 contains 13 residues. Per germline, CDR1 SGDLS and CDR2 YYNGEE. V was trimmed by 4 bases and J by 12 bases, leaving 17 bases between them. The CDR3 bases are TGTGCCAGCAGCCCCCCCCAGGTGGATAGGCAGTTCTTC. Its protein product is CASSPPQVDRQFF.

V is TRBV6-4 and J is TRBJ2-3; the match to TRBD2 covers 11 bases. J gave up 4 bases and V 4 bases, and 4 bases lay outside the gene matches. In germline, CDR1 is MRHNA, CDR2 SNTAGT. The CDR3 runs to 15 residues. CDR3 nucleotide sequence: TGTGCCAGCAGTGTAGCTAGCGGGGGGCCAGATACGCAGTATTTT. Its protein is CASSVASGGPDTQYF.

The DNA for the CDR3 is TGTGCCAGCAGTGAAGCTGGGACAGGGGCCTACGAGCAGTACGTC. Translation gives CASSEAGTGAYEQYV. V is TRBV6-1 and J is TRBJ2-7; 10 positions agree with TRBD1. Trimming at V came to 0 bases and at J to 2 bases, leaving 1 base not matched to a gene. This CDR3 has 15 amino acids. Germline V lookup: CDR1 MNHNS, CDR2 SASEGT.

This clone appeared a few times. The rearrangement links TRBV6-5 to TRBJ1-4; D may be TRBD1 (6 bases). The CDR3 totals 13 residues. V gave up 6 bases and J gave up 7 bases, with 12 bases separating them. Germline values: CDR1 MNHEY, CDR2 SVGAGI. This CDR3 is CASSLLRGEKLFF. The CDR3 DNA follows: TGTGCCAGCAGCCTGCTCAGGGGTGAAAAACTGTTTTTT.

V and J are TRBV5-5 and TRBJ2-7, with 7 bases lining up with TRBD1. This CDR3 contains 13 residues. The germline V gene has CDR1 SGHKS and CDR2 YYEKEE (reference sequence). V gave up 4 bases and J gave up 4 bases; unmatched junction bases: 5. The CDR3 sequence: CASSRGQNYEQYF. DNA for the CDR3: TGTGCCAGCAGCCGGGGACAGAATTACGAGCAGTACTTC.

This clone was counted once. The chain has TRBV13 and TRBJ1-1; weak D call: TRBD1 (6 bases). Germline CDR1 reads PRHDT; CDR2 reads FYEKMQ (reference sequence). There are 14 residues in the CDR3. Trimming took 6 bases from V and 4 from J, leaving 15 bases between them. CDR3 in amino acids: CASSSNRARTEAFF. The DNA for the CDR3 is TGTGCCAGCAGTTCTAACAGGGCCCGCACTGAAGCTTTCTTT.

The chain uses TRBV5-1 and TRBJ1-2, with 12 bases matching TRBD1. This CDR3 has 17 residues. J was trimmed by 2 bases and V by 2 bases; bases with no gene match: 7. CDR1 SGHRS and CDR2 YFSETQ come from the germline V gene. The CDR3 sequence: CASSFSGTGGGNYGYTF. DNA of the CDR3: TGCGCCAGCAGCTTCTCCGGGACAGGGGGCGGGAACTATGGCTACACCTTC.

This clone was observed once. The chain combines TRBV5-4 with TRBJ2-1; 13 bases are shared with TRBD2. Germline V gene data show CDR1 as SGHNT and CDR2 as YYREEE (reference sequence). V lost 4 bases, J lost 9 bases, and 10 bases stayed unmatched. The length of the CDR3 is 16 residues. Written as DNA, the CDR3 is TGTGCCAGCAGCCCTAAAACTAGCGGGGGGGCAGGTGAGCAGTTCTTC. Protein: CASSPKTSGGAGEQFF.

As regards this clone: Other DNA sequences in this sample translate to the same CDR3. V and J are TRBV9 and TRBJ1-3; D uncertain. The V gene lost 4 bases and the J gene lost 1 base, with 12 bases spanning the gap. The CDR3 consists of 15 residues. Germline V lookup: CDR1 SGDLS, CDR2 YYNGEE. The CDR3 sequence: CASSPRLSSGNTIYF. DNA for the CDR3: TGTGCCAGCAGCCCCCGCCTATCTTCTGGAAACACCATATATTTT.

The chain employs TRBV5-1 and TRBJ2-1; 9 nucleotides line up with TRBD2. V dropped 4 bases and J dropped 7; count of bases not matched to a gene: 12. This CDR3 is 16 amino acids long. Germline-derived CDR1 and CDR2 are SGHRS and YFSETQ. In DNA, the CDR3 is TGCGCCAGCAGCACCGTAGCGGGAGCCCCGCAGAATGAGCAGTTCTTC. It translates to CASSTVAGAPQNEQFF.

This clone has only one observation. The chain recombines TRBV5-8 with TRBJ2-7; 7 bases align to TRBD1. J gave up 4 bases and V 4 bases, and 2 bases lay outside the gene matches. This CDR3 is built from 12 residues. Germline V gene lookup returns CDR1 SGHTS and CDR2 YDEGEE. CDR3: CASSRQGYEQYV. In DNA form, the CDR3 reads TGTGCCAGCAGCCGACAGGGTTACGAGCAGTACGTC.

The rearrangement links TRBV5-4 to TRBJ2-3; maybe TRBD1 (6 bases). The CDR3 has 13 residues. V was clipped by 0 bases and J by 4 bases, with 6 bases between them. Germline lookup yields CDR1 SGHNT and CDR2 YYREEE (reference sequence). The CDR3 sequence is CASSLDRADTQYF. In DNA form, the CDR3 reads TGTGCCAGCAGCTTGGACAGGGCAGATACGCAGTATTTT.

V and J are TRBV5-5 and TRBJ2-2; 7 bases line up with TRBD1. Germline V gene lookup returns CDR1 SGHKS and CDR2 YYEKEE (reference sequence). The CDR3 sequence is 14 residues long. The V segment lost 4 bases and the J segment 4 bases; nucleotides outside the gene matches: 4. In DNA form, the CDR3 reads TGTGCCAGCAGCCAGGACAGGCTCACCGGGGAGCTGTTTTTT. Translated: CASSQDRLTGELFF.

The chain uses TRBV18 and TRBJ2-3, with TRBD2 matching over 13 bases. The V and J ends lost 6 bases and 1 base, in that order; junction bases with no gene match: 10. This CDR3 is 18 amino acids long. Germline lookup yields CDR1 KGHSH and CDR2 LQKENI. DNA for the CDR3: TGTGCCAGCTCCCCCCCGGGACTAGCGGGAACGGGCACAGATACGCAGTATTTT. This gives the protein CASSPPGLAGTGTDTQYF.

The V and J genes are TRBV7-9 and TRBJ2-1; 7 bases are a match to TRBD1. Unmatched junction bases numbered 3, after V lost 5 bases and J lost 8 bases. This CDR3 contains 12 residues. Looked up from germline, CDR1 is SEHNR and CDR2 is FQNEAQ (reference sequence). The CDR3 loop reads CASSRQGYEQFF. The CDR3 DNA is TGTGCCAGCAGCCGACAGGGATATGAGCAGTTCTTC.

This clone has just one count. The chain links TRBV29-1 to TRBJ2-5, with a possible D match to TRBD1 (5 bases). This CDR3 has 11 residues. Germline V gene data show CDR1 as SQVTM and CDR2 as ANQGSEA. Here the CDR3 reads CRQGIQETQYF. In DNA form, the CDR3 reads TGCAGGCAGGGAATTCAAGAGACCCAGTACTTC.

The genes are TRBV7-6 and TRBJ2-5; tentative D call: TRBD2 (6 bases). The V gene lost 5 bases and the J gene lost 3 bases, with 13 bases spanning the gap. CDR3 length: 14 amino acids. Germline V gene data show CDR1 as SGHVS and CDR2 as FNYEAQ. Here the CDR3 DNA reads TGTGCCAGCAGCCCGGGGGTCGGGGAAGAGACCCAGTACTTC. It specifies CASSPGVGEETQYF.

The rearrangement links TRBV9 to TRBJ1-1, with a weak D call TRBD1 (5 bases). Germline CDR1 is SGDLS and CDR2 is YYNGEE. V gave up 0 bases and J gave up 3 bases, with 9 bases separating them. The CDR3 totals 14 residues. DNA of the CDR3: TGTGCCAGCAGCGTAGGGGGCGGTTACACTGAAGCTTTCTTT. Residues: CASSVGGGYTEAFF.

This clone was counted a few times. The gene calls are TRBV21-1 and TRBJ1-5. TRBV21-1 is reported as a pseudogene. The CDR3 sequence is 16 residues long. The CDR3 sequence is CASSKPRGVGNQPQHF. CDR3 DNA: TGTGCCAGCAGCAAACCCCGGGGAGTGGGCAATCAGCCCCAGCATTTT.

The chain has TRBV7-2 and TRBJ2-7, with 11 bases fitting TRBD2. The CDR3 totals 14 residues. Germline-derived CDR1 and CDR2 are SGHTA and FQGNSA. The junction had 1 base not matched to a gene; V was cut back by 2 bases and J by 4 bases. CDR3 residues: CASSLTSGSYEQYF. The CDR3 nucleotides read TGTGCCAGCAGCTTAACTAGCGGGAGTTACGAGCAGTACTTC.

DNA of the CDR3: TGTGCCATCAGTGAATCGCTCGGGACAGGGGGCGAAGAGACCCAGTACTTC. Translated: CAISESLGTGGEETQYF. The genes are TRBV10-3 and TRBJ2-5, with 12 bases lining up with TRBD1. This CDR3 comprises 17 residues. V trimming: 3 bases; J trimming: 3 bases; junction bases outside the gene matches: 8. Germline CDR1 and CDR2: ENHRY and SYGVKD.

The chain recombines TRBV5-1 with TRBJ1-2; 11 bases fit TRBD1. Trimming cost V 2 bases and J 7 bases; bases outside gene matches: 1. Looked up from germline, CDR1 is SGHRS and CDR2 is YFSETQ. CDR3 length: 13 residues. CDR3: CASSLGQGAGYTF. For the CDR3, the DNA is TGCGCCAGCAGCTTAGGACAGGGGGCTGGCTACACCTTC.

The rearrangement links TRBV14 to TRBJ2-7; 10 nucleotides line up with TRBD1. After removal of 3 bases from V and 2 bases from J, the junction contained 7 bases not matched to a gene. This CDR3 comprises 16 residues. The germline gives CDR1 SGHDN, CDR2 FVKESK. CDR3 sequence reads: CASSQAPGQGTYEQYF. The CDR3 DNA sequence: TGTGCCAGCAGCCAGGCACCGGGACAGGGGACCTACGAGCAGTACTTC.

This clone has just one count. V and J are TRBV6-5 and TRBJ1-2, with 11 bases identical to TRBD1. Germline loops: CDR1 MNHEY, CDR2 SVGAGI. Trimming cost V 5 bases and J 7 bases; bases outside gene matches: 3. This CDR3 comprises 13 residues. The CDR3 loop reads CASSRDRGCGYTF. Here the CDR3 DNA reads TGTGCCAGCAGTCGGGACAGGGGGTGTGGCTACACCTTC.

J is TRBJ1-6 and V is TRBV6-1; 7 positions match TRBD1. CDR3 length: 15 amino acids. The junction had 9 bases not matched to a gene; V was cut back by 6 bases and J by 7 bases. Per the germline V gene, CDR1 is MNHNS and CDR2 is SASEGT. CDR3 coding DNA: TGTGCCAGCAGGGGACAGACTGTAAGCAATTCACCCCTCCACTTT. Amino acid sequence: CASRGQTVSNSPLHF.